This T cell receptor (beta chain) was profiled in a study of STAT5B mutations in CD4+ large granular lymphocyte leukemia. The CDR3 consists of 11 residues. The V gene lost 7 bases and the J gene lost 3 bases, with 7 bases spanning the gap. CDR1 is WNHNN, CDR2 SYGVQD, per germline (reference sequence). Some clones are missing from TCRdb's copy, which holds only in-frame ones; the method was immunoSEQ multiplex PCR. The top ten hold 0.55% to 0.65% of the sample, which has approximately 24,000 clones, less than 80% seen once. This clone was seen only a few times. Its specificity is unknown. Study findings and constraints: Without putative leukemic clones, patient CD4-sorted repertoires remained more clonal than healthy CD4+ repertoires. Compared with healthy controls (2/35), patient top clones favored TRBV06 (8/27). No patients shared main leukemic clonotypes, though roughly 27% appeared at low frequency elsewhere.

This receptor was identified in a human donor in good health. Sequencing used CD4+ T cells from blood buffy coats. The rearrangement uses TRBV10-1 and TRBJ2-7, with no clear D. The CDR3 bases are TGCGCCAGCATCTCCAGCTACGAGCAGTACTTC. This encodes CASISSYEQYF.